The clone carrying this T cell receptor beta chain came up once. This entry belongs to a study of control samples from healthy donors and cancer patients. The data were produced by immunoSEQ multiplex PCR, yet TCRdb's version contains in-frame clones alone and is incomplete. In the table there are some 410,000 clones, about nine tenths of which are singletons. Germline V lookup: CDR1 SQVTM, CDR2 ANQGSEA. The CDR3 is 13 amino acids. V lost 4 bases to trimming and J lost 6 bases; unmatched junction nucleotides: 7. The chain is built from TRBV29-1 and TRBJ1-1; 8 bases align to TRBD1. Sequenced material: PBMCs. The receptor comes from a man aged 35-49 years with head and neck cancer. This CDR3 reads CSVVRTGSPEAFF. In DNA, the CDR3 is TGCAGCGTTGTTCGGACAGGGTCTCCTGAAGCTTTCTTT.